A single sample is the source of the 9 T cell receptor beta chains below, sequenced in a study of T cells of healthy individuals. A single record per CDR3 protein comes from TCRdb applying MiXCR to the 5' RACE reads. There are roughly 76,000 distinct CDR3 sequences in the sample; about 4.8% occur only once, and about 7.5% lies in the top ten. The receptors were gathered from a female donor in good health.

In this sample, this clonotype turned up many times. This chain connects TRBV5-6 to TRBJ2-1; D is undetermined. The CDR3 has 15 residues. V was trimmed by 6 bases and J by 3 bases, leaving 16 bases between them. Germline lookup yields CDR1 SGHDT and CDR2 YYEEEE. CDR3 bases: TGTGCCAGCACTCCGGGCGGATCTTACTACAATGAGCAGTTCTTC. Translating it yields CASTPGGSYYNEQFF.

This clonotype came up many times. This chain uses TRBV20-1 with TRBJ2-3; D perhaps matches TRBD1 (6 bases). This CDR3 has 15 amino acids. Germline V gene sequence: CDR1 DFQATT, CDR2 SNEGSKA (reference sequence). The germline V and J ends were trimmed by 5 bases and 1 base, with 16 bases remaining between them. CDR3 loop: CSAPLLGAGTDTQYF. Written as DNA, the CDR3 is TGCAGTGCTCCTTTGCTGGGGGCCGGCACAGATACGCAGTATTTT.

The rearrangement uses TRBV5-1 and TRBJ1-1; no definite D call. Germline V lookup: CDR1 SGHRS, CDR2 YFSETQ. The CDR3 runs to 13 residues. V lost 5 bases to trimming and J lost 1 base, with 9 bases between them. CDR3: CASRIGQNTEAFF. In DNA form, the CDR3 reads TGCGCCAGCAGAATAGGGCAGAACACTGAAGCTTTCTTT.

This clonotype was seen ten or more times. This sequence joins TRBV9 and TRBJ1-5, with 7 bases matching TRBD1. Trimming at V came to 2 bases and at J to 0 bases, leaving 2 bases not matched to a gene. The CDR3 totals 15 residues. CDR1 and CDR2 (germline): SGDLS, YYNGEE. CDR3 sequence (DNA): TGTGCCAGCAGCGTCGGGACAGTTAGCAATCAGCCCCAGCATTTT. Protein: CASSVGTVSNQPQHF.

This clonotype has at least ten counts. The V gene is TRBV12-3 or TRBV12-4, the J gene TRBJ2-5; TRBD2 aligns across 15 bases. The CDR3 extends over 18 amino acids. Trimming took 5 bases from V and 5 from J; bases not matched to a gene: 12. CDR3 nucleotides: TGTGCCAGCAGTCTATTGAGGACTAGCGGGAGGGCCGCCGAGACCCAGTACTTC. Translated, it gives CASSLLRTSGRAAETQYF.

This clonotype came up many times. This chain uses TRBV25-1 with TRBJ2-5; a weak D match, TRBD1 (6 bases). Germline lookup yields CDR1 MGHDK and CDR2 SYGVNS. V was cut by 4 bases and J by 5 bases, with 14 bases left in between. This CDR3 has 14 residues. CDR3 loop: CASSVYRAGETQYF. CDR3 DNA: TGTGCCAGCAGTGTCTACAGGGCCGGGGAGACCCAGTACTTC.

The sample holds a few counts of this clonotype. V is TRBV6-5 and J is TRBJ1-1; the D gene is possibly TRBD1 (5 bases). This CDR3 is 15 amino acids long. In germline, CDR1 is MNHEY, CDR2 SVGAGI. Trimming shortened V by 0 bases and J by 3 bases, and 11 bases separated the two germline ends. The CDR3 sequence: CASSYSLQGYTEAFF. The CDR3 DNA sequence: TGTGCCAGCAGTTACTCGCTGCAGGGCTACACTGAAGCTTTCTTT.

This clonotype was found a few times. The V call is TRBV14, the J call TRBJ2-1, with 16 bases fitting TRBD2. CDR1 is SGHDN and CDR2 is FVKESK in the germline V gene. This CDR3 contains 19 residues. After removal of 0 bases from V and 5 bases from J, the junction contained 7 bases not matched to a gene. In DNA form, the CDR3 reads TGTGCCAGCAGCCAAGAAACGGGACTAGCGGGAGGGCCCCACAATGAGCAGTTCTTC. Its protein product is CASSQETGLAGGPHNEQFF.

The chain joins TRBV4-3 to TRBJ2-4; 9 nucleotides align to TRBD2. CDR1 and CDR2 from the germline V gene are LGHNA and YSLEER. The CDR3 is 15 amino acids. After removal of 0 bases from V and 6 bases from J, the junction contained 3 bases not matched to a gene. The CDR3 bases are TGCGCCAGCAGCCAAGAAGCGGGACTAGCAAACATTCAGTACTTC. It is translated as CASSQEAGLANIQYF.